This record concerns one T cell receptor (beta chain) sequence. The CDR3 is 14 residues long. V lost 3 bases to trimming and J lost 3 bases, with 9 bases between them. Germline-derived CDR1 and CDR2 are LNHDA and SQIVND (reference sequence). This specimen comes from a study of blood T cell repertoires in COVID-19. Looking at the study overall: Collection of acute and convalescent COVID-19 samples took place in the United States, Italy and Spain. T cells, B-cell-depleted T cells, or PBMCs supplied cDNA or gDNA.

As originally analysed: Estimates of nucleated cell counts were drawn from the amplification of reference gene primers. This table comes from immunoSEQ multiplex PCR, and its TCRdb copy is limited to in-frame clones, with some not included. V and J calls and clone size are those listed in that table; D and trimming were worked out from the DNA. The table has 85,000 to 90,000 clones, 65% to 80% seen once. Specimen: peripheral blood. This TCR was sampled from a man aged 65-85 years with acute or convalescent COVID-19. The chain employs TRBV19 and TRBJ1-5; no firm D call. For the CDR3, the DNA is TGTGCCAGTAGTATCGGGAATTACAATCAGCCCCAGCATTTT. This encodes CASSIGNYNQPQHF.